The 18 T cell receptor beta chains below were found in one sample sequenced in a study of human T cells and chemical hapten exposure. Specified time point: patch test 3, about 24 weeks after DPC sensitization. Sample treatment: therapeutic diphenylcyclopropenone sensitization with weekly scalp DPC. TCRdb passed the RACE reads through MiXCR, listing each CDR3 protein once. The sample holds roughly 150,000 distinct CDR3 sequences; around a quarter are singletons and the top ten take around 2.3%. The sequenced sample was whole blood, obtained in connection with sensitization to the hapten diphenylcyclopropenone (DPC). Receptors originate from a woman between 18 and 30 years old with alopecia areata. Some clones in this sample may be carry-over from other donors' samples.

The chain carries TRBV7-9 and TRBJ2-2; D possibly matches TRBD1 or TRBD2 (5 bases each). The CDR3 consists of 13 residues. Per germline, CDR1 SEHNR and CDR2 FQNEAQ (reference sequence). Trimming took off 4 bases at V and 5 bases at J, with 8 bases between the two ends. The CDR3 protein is CASSSGTTGELFF. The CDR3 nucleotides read TGTGCCAGCAGCTCGGGGACGACCGGGGAGCTGTTTTTT.

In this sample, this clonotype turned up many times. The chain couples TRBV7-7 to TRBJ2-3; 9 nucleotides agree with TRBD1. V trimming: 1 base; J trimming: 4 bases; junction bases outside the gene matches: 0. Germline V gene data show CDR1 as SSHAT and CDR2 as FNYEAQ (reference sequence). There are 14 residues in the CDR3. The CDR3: CASSLGQGADTQYF. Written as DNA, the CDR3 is TGTGCCAGCAGCTTAGGACAGGGGGCAGATACGCAGTATTTT.

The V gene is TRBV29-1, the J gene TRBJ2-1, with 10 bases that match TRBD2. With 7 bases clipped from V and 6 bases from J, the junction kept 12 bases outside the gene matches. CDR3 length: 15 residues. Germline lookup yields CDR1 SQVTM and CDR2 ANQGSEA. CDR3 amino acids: CSGGELAGGSNEQFF. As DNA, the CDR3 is TGCAGCGGGGGGGAGTTAGCGGGAGGCAGCAATGAGCAGTTCTTC.

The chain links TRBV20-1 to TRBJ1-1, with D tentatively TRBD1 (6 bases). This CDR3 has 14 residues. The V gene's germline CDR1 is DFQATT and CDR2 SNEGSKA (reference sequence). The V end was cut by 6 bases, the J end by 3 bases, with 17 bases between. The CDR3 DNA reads TGCAGTGCAGTGCCGGGGGCAAGGGACACTGAAGCTTTCTTT. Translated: CSAVPGARDTEAFF.

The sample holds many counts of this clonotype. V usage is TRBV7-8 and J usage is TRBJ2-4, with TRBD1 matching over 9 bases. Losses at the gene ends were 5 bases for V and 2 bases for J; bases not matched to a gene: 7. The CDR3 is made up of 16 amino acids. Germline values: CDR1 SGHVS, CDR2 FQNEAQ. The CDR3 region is CASSPRQGGTKNIQYF. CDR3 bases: TGTGCCAGCAGCCCCCGACAGGGGGGTACCAAAAACATTCAGTACTTC.

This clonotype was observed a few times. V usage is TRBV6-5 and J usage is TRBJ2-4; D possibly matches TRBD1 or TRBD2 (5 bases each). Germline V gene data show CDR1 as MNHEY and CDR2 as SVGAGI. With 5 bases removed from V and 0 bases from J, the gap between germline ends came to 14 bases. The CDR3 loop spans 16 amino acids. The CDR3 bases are TGTGCCAGCAGTCCTTTACCCGGGACAGCCAAAAACATTCAGTACTTC. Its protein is CASSPLPGTAKNIQYF.

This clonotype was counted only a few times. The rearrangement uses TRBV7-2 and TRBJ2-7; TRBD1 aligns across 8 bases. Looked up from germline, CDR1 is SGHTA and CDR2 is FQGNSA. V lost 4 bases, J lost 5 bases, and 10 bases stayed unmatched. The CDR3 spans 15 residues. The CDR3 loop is CASSSGTGGRNEQYF. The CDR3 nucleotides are TGTGCCAGCAGCTCGGGGACAGGCGGACGGAACGAGCAGTACTTC.

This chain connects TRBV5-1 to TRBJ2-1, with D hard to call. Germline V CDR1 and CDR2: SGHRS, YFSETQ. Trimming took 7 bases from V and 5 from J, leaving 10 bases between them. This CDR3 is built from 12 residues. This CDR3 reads CASRENNNEQFF. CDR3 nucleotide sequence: TGCGCCAGCCGAGAAAACAACAATGAGCAGTTCTTC.

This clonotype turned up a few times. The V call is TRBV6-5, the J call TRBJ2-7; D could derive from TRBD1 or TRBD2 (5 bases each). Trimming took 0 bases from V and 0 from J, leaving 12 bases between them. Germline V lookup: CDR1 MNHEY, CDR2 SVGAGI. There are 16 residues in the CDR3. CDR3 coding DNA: TGTGCCAGCAGTTACTCGAGGGCAGGGAGCTCCTACGAGCAGTACTTC. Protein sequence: CASSYSRAGSSYEQYF.

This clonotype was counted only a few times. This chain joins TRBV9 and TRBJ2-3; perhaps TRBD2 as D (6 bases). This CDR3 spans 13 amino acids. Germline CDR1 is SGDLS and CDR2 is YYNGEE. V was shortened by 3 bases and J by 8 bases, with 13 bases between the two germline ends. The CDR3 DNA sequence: TGTGCCAGCAGCGGAGGAGGGATCGGTACGCAGTATTTT. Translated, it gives CASSGGGIGTQYF.

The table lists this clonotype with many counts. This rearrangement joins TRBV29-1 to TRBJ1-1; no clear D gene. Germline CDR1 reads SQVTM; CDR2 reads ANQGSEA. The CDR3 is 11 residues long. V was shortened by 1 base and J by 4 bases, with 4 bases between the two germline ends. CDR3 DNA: TGCAGCGTTGAAGGAGGCACTGAAGCTTTCTTT. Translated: CSVEGGTEAFF.

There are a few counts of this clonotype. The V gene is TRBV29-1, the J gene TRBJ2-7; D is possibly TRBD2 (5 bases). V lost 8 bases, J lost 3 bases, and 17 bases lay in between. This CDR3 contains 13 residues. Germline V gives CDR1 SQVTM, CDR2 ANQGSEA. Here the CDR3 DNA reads TGCAGCATCGGGGAAAGCCAGTTCTACGAGCAGTACTTC. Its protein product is CSIGESQFYEQYF.

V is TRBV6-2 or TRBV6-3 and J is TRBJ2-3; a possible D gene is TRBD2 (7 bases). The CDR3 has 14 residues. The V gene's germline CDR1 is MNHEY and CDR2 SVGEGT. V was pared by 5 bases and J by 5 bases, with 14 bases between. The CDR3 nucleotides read TGTGCCAGCAGTGCCGGGGGGCCCTTAGATACGCAGTATTTT. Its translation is CASSAGGPLDTQYF.

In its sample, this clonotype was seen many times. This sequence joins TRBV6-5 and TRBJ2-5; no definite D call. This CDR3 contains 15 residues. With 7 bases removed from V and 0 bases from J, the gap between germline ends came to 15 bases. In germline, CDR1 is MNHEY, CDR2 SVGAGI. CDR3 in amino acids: CASKEDNRYQETQYF. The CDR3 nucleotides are TGTGCCAGCAAGGAAGACAACCGATACCAAGAGACCCAGTACTTC.

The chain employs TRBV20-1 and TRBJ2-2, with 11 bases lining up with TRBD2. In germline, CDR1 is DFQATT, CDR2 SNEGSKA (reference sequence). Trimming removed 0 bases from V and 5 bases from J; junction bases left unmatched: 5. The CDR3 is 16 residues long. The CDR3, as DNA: TGCAGTGCTAGAGATTTAGCGGGGGGGCGAACCGGGGAGCTGTTTTTT. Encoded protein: CSARDLAGGRTGELFF.

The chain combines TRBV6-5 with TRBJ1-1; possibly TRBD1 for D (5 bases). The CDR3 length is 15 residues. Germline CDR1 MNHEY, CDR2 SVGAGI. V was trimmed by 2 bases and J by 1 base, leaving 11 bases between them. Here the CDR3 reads CASSYRRGKNTEAFF. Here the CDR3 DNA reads TGTGCCAGCAGTTACCGACGGGGGAAGAACACTGAAGCTTTCTTT.

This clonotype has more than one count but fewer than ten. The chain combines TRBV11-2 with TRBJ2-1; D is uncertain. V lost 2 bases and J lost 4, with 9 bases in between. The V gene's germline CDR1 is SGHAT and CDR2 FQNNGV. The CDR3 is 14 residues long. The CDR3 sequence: CASSLKGDYNEQFF. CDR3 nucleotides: TGTGCCAGCAGCTTAAAGGGCGATTACAATGAGCAGTTCTTC.

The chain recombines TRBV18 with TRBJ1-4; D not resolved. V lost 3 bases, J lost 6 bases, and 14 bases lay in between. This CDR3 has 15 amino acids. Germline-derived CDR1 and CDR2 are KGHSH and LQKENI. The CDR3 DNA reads TGTGCCAGCTCACCGCCGGGCCTACGAGATGAAAAACTGTTTTTT. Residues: CASSPPGLRDEKLFF.